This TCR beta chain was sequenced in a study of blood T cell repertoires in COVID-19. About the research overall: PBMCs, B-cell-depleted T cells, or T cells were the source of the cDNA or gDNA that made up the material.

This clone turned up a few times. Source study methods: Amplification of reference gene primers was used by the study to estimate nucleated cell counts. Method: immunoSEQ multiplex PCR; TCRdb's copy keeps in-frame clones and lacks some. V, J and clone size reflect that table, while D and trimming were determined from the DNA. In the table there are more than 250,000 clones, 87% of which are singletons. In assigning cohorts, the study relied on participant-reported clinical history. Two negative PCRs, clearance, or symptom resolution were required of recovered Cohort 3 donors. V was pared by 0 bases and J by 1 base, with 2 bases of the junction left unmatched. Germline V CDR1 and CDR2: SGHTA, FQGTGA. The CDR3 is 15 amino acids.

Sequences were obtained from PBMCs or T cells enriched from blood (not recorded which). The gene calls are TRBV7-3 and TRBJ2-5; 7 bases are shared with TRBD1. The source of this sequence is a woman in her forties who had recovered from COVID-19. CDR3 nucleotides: TGTGCCAGCAGCTTAACGGGACAGCGCCAAGAGACCCAGTACTTC. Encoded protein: CASSLTGQRQETQYF.